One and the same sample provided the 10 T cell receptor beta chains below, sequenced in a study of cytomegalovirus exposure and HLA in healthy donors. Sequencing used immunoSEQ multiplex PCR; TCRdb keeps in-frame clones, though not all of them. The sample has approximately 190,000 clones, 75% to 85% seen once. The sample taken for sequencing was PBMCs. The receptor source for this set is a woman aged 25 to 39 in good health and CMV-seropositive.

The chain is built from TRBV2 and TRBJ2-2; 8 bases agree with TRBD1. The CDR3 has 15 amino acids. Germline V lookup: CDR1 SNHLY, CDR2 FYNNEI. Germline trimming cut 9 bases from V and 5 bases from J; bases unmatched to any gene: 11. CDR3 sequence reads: CASTGTGGRTGELFF. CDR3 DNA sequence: TGTGCCAGTACCGGGACAGGCGGACGTACCGGGGAGCTGTTTTTT.

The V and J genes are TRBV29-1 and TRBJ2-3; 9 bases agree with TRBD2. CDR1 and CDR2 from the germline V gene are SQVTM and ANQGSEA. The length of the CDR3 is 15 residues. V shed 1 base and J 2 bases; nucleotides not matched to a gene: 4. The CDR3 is CSVEVRLAVTDTQYF. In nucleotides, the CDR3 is TGCAGCGTTGAAGTCCGACTAGCGGTCACAGATACGCAGTATTTT.

The CDR3 nucleotides read TGCAGCGTCCAACAGGGTCATGGTGAAAAACTGTTTTTT. It codes for CSVQQGHGEKLFF. The chain employs TRBV29-1 and TRBJ1-4; a possible D gene is TRBD1 (6 bases). Germline assignment: CDR1 SQVTM and CDR2 ANQGSEA. Trimming took 6 bases from V and 7 from J, leaving 15 bases between them. The CDR3 extends over 13 amino acids.

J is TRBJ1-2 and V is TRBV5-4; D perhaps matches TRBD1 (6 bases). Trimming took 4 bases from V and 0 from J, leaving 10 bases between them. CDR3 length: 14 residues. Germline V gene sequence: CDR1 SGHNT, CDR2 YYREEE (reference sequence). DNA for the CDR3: TGTGCCAGCAGCACTCGGACAGCTAACTATGGCTACACCTTC. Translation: CASSTRTANYGYTF. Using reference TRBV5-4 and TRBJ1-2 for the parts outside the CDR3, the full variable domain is ETGVTQSPTHLIKTRGQQVTLRCSSQSGHNTVSWYQQALGQGPQFIFQYYREEENGRGNFPPRFSGLQFPNYSSELNVNALELDDSALYLCASSTRTANYGYTFGSGTRLTVV.

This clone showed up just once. CDR3 DNA: TGTGCCAGCAGTCTACGGACAGGAGGTCAGCCCCAGCATTTT. It specifies CASSLRTGGQPQHF. The chain combines TRBV27 with TRBJ1-5; 7 bases map to TRBD1. V was pared by 5 bases and J by 6 bases, with 7 bases of the junction left unmatched. CDR3 length equals 14 residues. Germline V gives CDR1 MNHEY, CDR2 SMNVEV (reference sequence).

CDR3 nucleotide sequence: TGCGCCAGCAGCTTGGGGGACTCCACAGATACGCAGTATTTT. Protein product: CASSLGDSTDTQYF. V gene TRBV5-1 combines with J gene TRBJ2-3; D is possibly TRBD2 (6 bases). The CDR3 covers 14 residues. The V end lost 0 bases, the J end lost 2 bases, and 7 bases lay between the germline ends. Looked up from germline, CDR1 is SGHRS and CDR2 is YFSETQ.

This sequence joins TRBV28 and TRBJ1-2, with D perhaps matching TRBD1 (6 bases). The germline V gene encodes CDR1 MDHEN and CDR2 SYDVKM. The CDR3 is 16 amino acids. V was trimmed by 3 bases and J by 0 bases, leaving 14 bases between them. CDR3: CASSFRPGGPNYGYTF. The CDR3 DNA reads TGTGCCAGCAGTTTCCGCCCGGGGGGGCCTAACTATGGCTACACCTTC.

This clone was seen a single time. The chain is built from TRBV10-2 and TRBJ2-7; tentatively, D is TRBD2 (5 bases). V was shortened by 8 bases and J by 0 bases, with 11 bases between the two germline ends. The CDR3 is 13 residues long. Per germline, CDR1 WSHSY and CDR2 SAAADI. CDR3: CASGTGSSYEQYF. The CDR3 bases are TGCGCCAGCGGCACGGGGAGCTCCTACGAGCAGTACTTC.

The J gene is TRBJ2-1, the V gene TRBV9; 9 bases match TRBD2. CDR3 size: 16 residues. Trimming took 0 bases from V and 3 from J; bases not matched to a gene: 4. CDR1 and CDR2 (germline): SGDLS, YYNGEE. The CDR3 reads CASSVGLAEVYNEQFF. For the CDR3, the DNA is TGTGCCAGCAGCGTAGGACTAGCGGAGGTCTACAATGAGCAGTTCTTC.

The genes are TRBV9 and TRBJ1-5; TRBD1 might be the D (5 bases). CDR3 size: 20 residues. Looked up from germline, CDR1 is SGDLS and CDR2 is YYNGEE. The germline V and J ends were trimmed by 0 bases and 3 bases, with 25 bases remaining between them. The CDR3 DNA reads TGTGCCAGCAGCGTAGTCGGTGCCTATCGCAGACAGCCGCACAATCAGCCCCAGCATTTT. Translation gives CASSVVGAYRRQPHNQPQHF.